Listed here is a single T cell receptor beta chain. This clone has more than one count but fewer than ten. This receptor's antigen is unknown. No base qualities exist here, and no much larger clone lies one base off it. The germline V end is reduced by 4 bases and the J end by 5 bases; junction bases left unmatched: 7. The germline V gene encodes CDR1 SSHAT and CDR2 FNYEAQ (reference sequence). The CDR3, from cysteine to phenylalanine, totals 15 residues. The retained sequence is limited to the CDR3, 45 bases, with the frame set at the first base. Synthetic TCR analog templates were spiked into each PCR so that absolute template abundance could be estimated from read counts. In FFPE tumors, housekeeping genes were amplified and quantified as a way to estimate usable DNA and compute T cell fraction. TCRbeta CDR3 regions were amplified from genomic DNA with bias-controlled V and J gene primers using the immunoSEQ assay. Sequencing of rearranged TCRbeta segments was done at approximately 20X coverage. In the source study's methods: Clustering was used to correct sequencing errors, and CDR3s were annotated against IMGT so that V, D and J genes could be assigned. Downstream analyses used only productive TCRbeta rearrangements and left out out-of-frame or stop-codon sequences. Clonality was computed as one minus Shannon entropy normalized by the log of the number of unique productive sequences. Fisher's exact test with Benjamini-Hochberg correction, at a threshold of adjusted p below 0.01, was used to find clones that differed between time points or between blood and tumor. The table comes from immuneACCESS by way of TCRdb, which keeps in-frame sequences with V and J called. Part of the clones is missing from these tables; in studies checked, under half for an unresolved V gene and the rest for unknown reasons. From that table come the V and J calls and clone size; the DNA was used to work out D and trimming. The sample table shows 35,000 or so clones, and roughly 36% are seen once. The ten most abundant clones make up around 8.9% of the sample.

The sample belongs to a study of PD-L1 blockade in urothelial cancer (dated by TCRdb to 2017 to 2019). Background for the entire study: All patients started therapy around 2014 and received atezolizumab 1,200 mg intravenously every 3 weeks. About 90% of the roughly 29 patients were identified as males with urothelial cancer of bladder origin, and a prior smoking history was reported by 18 of 29 patients. Pretreatment tumor samples, along with matched peripheral blood collected serially before and after atezolizumab treatment, underwent TCR sequencing. Durable clinical benefit was achieved by nine patients but not by the remaining 20. Pretreatment blood TCR-seq was available for twenty-nine patients, at least one posttreatment blood collection was obtained for some 24 patients, and tumor TCR-seq was available for some 24 patients. Whole exome sequencing and RNA sequencing of pretreatment tumors were performed alongside TCR sequencing in the same patients. An ECOG performance status of 0 or 1 was recorded for the patients, and 0 to 3 prior chemotherapy regimens had been received by the patients. Somatic, immune and clinical correlates of response to PD-L1 blockade with atezolizumab in urothelial cancer were the focus of an exploratory multi-omic analysis. Tumor samples gave a median of approximately 1,400 T cells and around 1,100 unique TCRs, with a median clonality of about 0.096 and T cell proportion of just under 0.1. Tumors from two patients failed quality control and three patients lacked available tumor, so five were excluded from tumor TCR analyses. Durable clinical benefit was defined as a progression-free survival longer than 6 months, and TCR features were additionally tested against progression-free survival and overall survival.

The time point label on this specimen signifies: pretreatment tumor sample. A cohort of some 29 patients with locally advanced or metastatic urothelial carcinoma, treated at Memorial Sloan Kettering on a trial protocol, was included. Every piece of tumor tissue used for sequencing was obtained prior to atezolizumab dosing. The Qiagen DNeasy Blood extraction kit was used to purify genomic DNA from total PBMCs and tumor samples. Summary of the overall study and its limitations: FFPE tumor samples that were not collected immediately before treatment were used, and only one sample per patient was analyzed, so heterogeneity was possibly missed. Because the sample size was small (n of about 30) and many of the analyses were exploratory, the results are meant to be hypothesis-generating. A higher proportion of tumor-infiltrating T lymphocytes was found in patients with durable benefit (n ≈ 25, Mann-Whitney p = 0.047). Greater expansion of tumor-associated TCR clones in peripheral blood 3 weeks after the start of treatment was observed in patients with durable benefit (n ≈ 22, p = 0.022).

This chain joins TRBV7-7 to TRBJ2-1, with 8 junctional bases fitting TRBD2. The receptor was isolated from a man in his sixties with urothelial cancer. Sequencing was performed on tumor tissue, taken before atezolizumab (anti-PD-L1) treatment. The CDR3 region has the sequence CASSSQRGRHNEQFF. In nucleotide form, the sequence is TGTGCCAGCAGCTCCCAGCGGGGGCGACACAATGAGCAGTTCTTC.